The present TCR beta chain was sequenced within a study of T cell responses to AZD1222 COVID-19 vaccine. Sequenced by immunoSEQ multiplex PCR; TCRdb stores in-frame clones only, minus some. The sample holds roughly 170,000 clones, about 90% seen once. Study conclusions and caveats: Targets within unmutated variant regions were reportedly found for nearly half of spike-specific TCRs. Baseline seropositivity occurred in only six AZD1222 recipients.

This CDR3 has 13 amino acids. Germline V gene data show CDR1 as SSHAT and CDR2 as FNYEAQ (reference sequence). A word on this clone: Its antigen remains unidentified. Sequence at one end of the junction differs from germline and may be a read error.

The rearrangement joins TRBV7-7 to TRBJ2-7; 7 nucleotides line up with TRBD1. The sample in question was peripheral blood, obtained on day 0 of AZD1222 vaccination. The receptor comes from an adult in good health. The CDR3 DNA follows: TGTGCTAGCAGCCCTGACAGGGCTCGCGAGCAGTACTTC. This encodes CASSPDRAREQYF.